These 29 T cell receptor beta chains share one sample of origin, sequenced in a study of OX40 agonist ivuxolimab in advanced cancers. Library preparation was by the immunoSEQ multiplex PCR assay. TCRdb carries this immuneACCESS record with in-frame sequences only. Its versions omit some clonotypes, under half of them owing to an unresolved V gene in the studies checked, with the rest unexplained. The sample profile shows 70,000 to 95,000 clones; approximately 94% of them were found once. 2.6% of the sample is in the top ten clones. The material sequenced was CD4+ or CD8+ T cells sorted from blood, taken in a trial of the OX40 agonist ivuxolimab. Receptors were obtained from an adult with an advanced solid tumor such as melanoma, head and neck, liver or kidney cancer.

J is TRBJ2-2 and V is TRBV5-6, with D uncertain. Germline CDR1 reads SGHDT; CDR2 reads YYEEEE. This CDR3 comprises 12 residues. With 4 bases removed from V and 7 bases from J, the gap between germline ends came to 8 bases. CDR3 residues: CASSQWGGELFF. As DNA, the CDR3 is TGTGCCAGCAGCCAATGGGGCGGGGAGCTGTTTTTT.

This clone was seen a few times. The V call is TRBV5-4, the J call TRBJ1-2, with D possibly being TRBD1 (5 bases). The V and J ends lost 5 bases and 7 bases respectively, with 12 bases between them. Per the germline V gene, CDR1 is SGHNT and CDR2 is YYREEE (reference sequence). The CDR3 has 12 amino acids. The CDR3 sequence is CASSADSLGYTF. CDR3 coding DNA: TGTGCCAGCAGTGCTGACAGCCTTGGCTACACCTTC.

The CDR3: CASVRGGFYNEQFF. As DNA, the CDR3 is TGTGCCAGCGTACGGGGGGGGTTCTACAATGAGCAGTTCTTC. V and J are TRBV11-2 and TRBJ2-1; 8 bases align to TRBD2. Trimming at V came to 8 bases and at J to 3 bases, leaving 6 bases not matched to a gene. The CDR3 runs 14 residues. Germline CDR1 reads SGHAT; CDR2 reads FQNNGV.

This chain uses TRBV25-1 with TRBJ2-1; a possible D gene is TRBD1 (6 bases). CDR1 is MGHDK, CDR2 SYGVNS, per germline. V was shortened by 7 bases and J by 7 bases, with 11 bases between the two germline ends. This CDR3 has 12 amino acids. CDR3 DNA: TGTGCCAGCATGGAGAGGGGGAATGAGCAGTTCTTC. It codes for CASMERGNEQFF.

This chain connects TRBV11-3 to TRBJ2-2; D is unclear. V was pared by 5 bases and J by 2 bases, with 15 bases between. The CDR3 is made up of 16 amino acids. Per the germline V gene, CDR1 is SGHNT and CDR2 is YENEEA. CDR3 amino acids: CASSQPLYGNTGELFF. CDR3 in DNA: TGTGCCAGCAGCCAACCCTTGTATGGTAACACCGGGGAGCTGTTTTTT. Full variable domain (remainder filled in from reference TRBV11-3 and TRBJ2-2): EAGVVQSPRYKIIEKKQPVAFWCNPISGHNTLYWYLQNLGQGPELLIRYENEEAVDDSQLPKDRFSAERLKGVDSTLKIQPAELGDSAVYLCASSQPLYGNTGELFFGEGSRLTVL.

The V and J genes are TRBV7-6 and TRBJ1-6; D call uncertain. This CDR3 region has 14 residues. Trimming left V 5 bases short and J 7 bases short, with 12 bases between. From germline, CDR1 is SGHVS and CDR2 FNYEAQ. The CDR3 DNA follows: TGTGCCAGCAGCCTAGGTCCAGAAAATTCACCCCTCCACTTT. It yields the protein CASSLGPENSPLHF.

The chain couples TRBV23-1 to TRBJ1-3; unclear D gene. TRBV23-1 is an ORF, and what it does is uncertain. V lost 4 bases and J lost 0, with 10 bases in between. The CDR3 extends over 15 amino acids. The CDR3 nucleotides read TGCGCCAGCAGTCGGGTCACATACTCTGGAAACACCATATATTTT. Translated, it gives CASSRVTYSGNTIYF.

CDR3 coding DNA: TGTGCCAGCAGCCGAAGACAGGAGTCCTACGAGCAGTACTTC. This encodes CASSRRQESYEQYF. The chain combines TRBV14 with TRBJ2-7; D might be TRBD1 (6 bases). Looked up from germline, CDR1 is SGHDN and CDR2 is FVKESK. The CDR3 has 14 residues. Deletions cut 4 bases from V and 1 base from J, with 11 bases between.

This chain uses TRBV5-5 with TRBJ1-4; D remains unclear. CDR3 length: 13 residues. Trimming shortened V by 2 bases and J by 5 bases, and 7 bases separated the two germline ends. CDR1 is SGHKS and CDR2 is YYEKEE in the germline V gene (reference sequence). The CDR3 sequence is CASSLTQNEKLFF. The DNA of the CDR3 is TGTGCCAGCAGCTTAACACAGAATGAAAAACTGTTTTTT. The full variable domain, with the rest looked up from reference TRBV5-5 and TRBJ1-4, is DAGVTQSPTHLIKTRGQQVTLRCSPISGHKSVSWYQQVLGQGPQFIFQYYEKEERGRGNFPDRFSARQFPNYSSELNVNALLLGDSALYLCASSLTQNEKLFFGSGTQLSVL.

This clone is a singleton in its sample. This chain links TRBV5-1 with TRBJ2-1, with 9 positions matching TRBD1. The trim removed 0 bases at V and 7 bases at J, leaving 5 bases unmatched. The germline CDR1 and CDR2 sequences are SGHRS and YFSETQ. This CDR3 has 15 residues. CDR3 in amino acids: CASSLVGTGRNEQFF. DNA of the CDR3: TGCGCCAGCAGCTTGGTTGGGACAGGGCGAAATGAGCAGTTCTTC.

The rearrangement links TRBV5-1 to TRBJ1-4; D uncertain. Germline assignment: CDR1 SGHRS and CDR2 YFSETQ. Trimming shortened V by 8 bases and J by 3 bases, and 8 bases separated the two germline ends. The CDR3 sequence is 12 residues long. CDR3 sequence reads: CASRIANEKLFF. CDR3 DNA sequence: TGCGCCAGTCGGATAGCTAATGAAAAACTGTTTTTT.

This clone appeared a single time. The CDR3 is CASSQWGSAGTDTQYF. The CDR3 region has the DNA TGTGCCAGCAGCCAATGGGGGAGTGCTGGCACAGATACGCAGTATTTT. This chain links TRBV9 with TRBJ2-3; D could derive from TRBD1 or TRBD2 (5 bases each). Germline CDR1 SGDLS, CDR2 YYNGEE. Trimming shortened V by 4 bases and J by 1 base, and 16 bases separated the two germline ends. CDR3 length: 16 amino acids.

The chain links TRBV11-2 to TRBJ2-2, with 12 positions matching TRBD2. This CDR3 region has 15 residues. J was trimmed by 10 bases and V by 6 bases; bases with no gene match: 9. Germline CDR1 is SGHAT and CDR2 is FQNNGV. The CDR3 DNA reads TGTGCCAGCAGGGCTAGCGGGGGGGCCGCCGAGGAGCTGTTTTTT. It is translated as CASRASGGAAEELFF.

About this clone itself: Germline and junction disagree at one end, which may indicate a read error. CDR3 region: CASSSRVGSSSNEQFF. The CDR3 nucleotides are TGTGCCAGCTCCTCTAGGGTGGGCTCCTCCTCCAATGAGCAGTTCTTC. The genes are TRBV9 and TRBJ2-1, with D unclear. Looked up from germline, CDR1 is SGDLS and CDR2 is YYNGEE. This CDR3 has 16 amino acids.

The chain combines TRBV27 with TRBJ2-3; 7 bases map to TRBD2. This CDR3 has 14 residues. Trimming took 6 bases from V and 3 from J; bases not matched to a gene: 6. Germline CDR1 reads MNHEY; CDR2 reads SMNVEV (reference sequence). In DNA form, the CDR3 reads TGTGCCAGCAGCCGGGACTACGTTACAGATACGCAGTATTTT. Amino acid sequence: CASSRDYVTDTQYF.

The J gene is TRBJ2-1, the V gene TRBV7-8; 9 positions agree with TRBD2. Germline CDR1 SGHVS, CDR2 FQNEAQ. There are 17 residues in the CDR3. The V segment lost 2 bases and the J segment 0 bases; nucleotides outside the gene matches: 5. The CDR3 DNA reads as TGTGCCAGCAGCTTATTGGGCGGGAGGGCCTCCTACAATGAGCAGTTCTTC. Its protein product is CASSLLGGRASYNEQFF.

The V call is TRBV4-3, the J call TRBJ2-1, with a weak D call TRBD1 (6 bases). The CDR3 is 15 amino acids. V lost 1 base to trimming and J lost 3 bases, with 10 bases between them. Germline-derived CDR1 and CDR2 are LGHNA and YSLEER. CDR3 in amino acids: CASSQGGTYYNEQFF. The CDR3 DNA follows: TGCGCCAGCAGCCAAGGAGGGACATACTACAATGAGCAGTTCTTC.

This rearrangement joins TRBV4-3 to TRBJ2-1; D is uncertain. The germline gives CDR1 LGHNA, CDR2 YSLEER. The CDR3 length is 18 residues. Trimming pared 0 bases from V and 2 bases from J, leaving 17 bases between. CDR3 protein: CASSQDRFVRQAYNEQFF. Here the CDR3 DNA reads TGCGCCAGCAGCCAAGATAGGTTCGTGCGGCAGGCCTACAATGAGCAGTTCTTC.

The chain is built from TRBV11-3 and TRBJ1-5, with D maybe TRBD1 (6 bases). This CDR3 region has 17 residues. V lost 4 bases to trimming and J lost 4 bases, with 20 bases between them. Germline V CDR1 and CDR2: SGHNT, YENEEA. The DNA for the CDR3 is TGTGCCAGCAGCTCCGTTCACCTCACAGGGAATAATCAGCCCCAGCATTTT. Its translation is CASSSVHLTGNNQPQHF.

V usage is TRBV2 and J usage is TRBJ2-2, with 12 nucleotides matching TRBD2. V trimming: 7 bases; J trimming: 3 bases; junction bases outside the gene matches: 15. The germline CDR1 and CDR2 sequences are SNHLY and FYNNEI. The CDR3 extends over 19 amino acids. CDR3 DNA: TGTGCCAGCAAATTACTCTCCTCTAGCGGGAGGGTATACACCGGGGAGCTGTTTTTT. Translated: CASKLLSSSGRVYTGELFF.

This clone was counted once. The chain carries TRBV10-2 and TRBJ2-2; possible D gene TRBD2, 7 bases. Trimming removed 7 bases from V and 4 bases from J, with 19 bases in between. Germline V lookup: CDR1 WSHSY, CDR2 SAAADI. The CDR3 loop spans 16 amino acids. The CDR3 DNA reads as TGCGCCAGCACTCCCTTCGGGGGCGGGGGCACCGGGGAGCTGTTTTTT. Protein: CASTPFGGGGTGELFF.

This clone has a single count. This chain connects TRBV6-5 to TRBJ2-2; D may be TRBD2 (5 bases). The V and J ends lost 4 bases and 5 bases respectively, with 14 bases between them. From germline, CDR1 is MNHEY and CDR2 SVGAGI. The CDR3 spans 15 residues. CDR3 region: CASSWTGIATGELFF. Written as DNA, the CDR3 is TGTGCCAGCAGTTGGACCGGGATAGCTACCGGGGAGCTGTTTTTT.

The chain uses TRBV6-5 and TRBJ2-7, with D possibly being TRBD1 (5 bases). Trimming pared 5 bases from V and 0 bases from J, leaving 8 bases between. Germline CDR1 reads MNHEY; CDR2 reads SVGAGI. CDR3 length: 13 residues. The CDR3 reads CASSPDSSYEQYF. The CDR3, as DNA: TGTGCCAGCAGTCCCGACAGCTCCTACGAGCAGTACTTC.

In DNA, the CDR3 is TGCGCCAGCAGCCAAGATAGCGGGGGGATCGACGAGCAGTACTTC. It translates to CASSQDSGGIDEQYF. V usage is TRBV4-3 and J usage is TRBJ2-7, with 10 bases that match TRBD2. This CDR3 comprises 15 residues. The J segment lost 5 bases and the V segment lost 0 bases, leaving 4 bases of the junction unmatched. CDR1 and CDR2 from the germline V gene are LGHNA and YSLEER.

The chain links TRBV11-2 to TRBJ2-5; D call uncertain. V lost 0 bases to trimming and J lost 1 base, with 9 bases between them. The germline CDR1 and CDR2 sequences are SGHAT and FQNNGV. This CDR3 is 15 amino acids long. The CDR3 coding sequence is TGTGCCAGCAGCTTAGATCAAGCCCCCCAAGAGACCCAGTACTTC. Protein: CASSLDQAPQETQYF.

This clone was counted only a few times. This chain joins TRBV5-6 and TRBJ1-2; no firm D call. The CDR3 is 16 residues long. The V end was cut by 0 bases, the J end by 4 bases, with 16 bases between. CDR1 SGHDT and CDR2 YYEEEE come from the germline V gene. This CDR3 is CASSLVGEEGRYGYTF. CDR3 in DNA: TGTGCCAGCAGCTTGGTCGGTGAGGAAGGGCGCTATGGCTACACCTTC.

The chain recombines TRBV15 with TRBJ1-3; D remains ambiguous. The CDR3 spans 16 residues. Germline CDR1 and CDR2: LNHNV and YYDKDF (reference sequence). Trimming shortened V by 4 bases and J by 0 bases, and 13 bases separated the two germline ends. CDR3 sequence (DNA): TGTGCCACCAGCACCACACCGGTTATCTCTGGAAACACCATATATTTT. It translates to CATSTTPVISGNTIYF.

The chain has TRBV7-8 and TRBJ1-4; D remains ambiguous. V dropped 1 base and J dropped 7 bases, with 7 bases sitting between them. Looked up from germline, CDR1 is SGHVS and CDR2 is FQNEAQ. CDR3 length equals 13 residues. In nucleotides, the CDR3 is TGTGCCAGCAGCTTAGTGGGCGGTGAAAAACTGTTTTTT. Protein: CASSLVGGEKLFF.

The chain carries TRBV15 and TRBJ2-1, with D perhaps matching TRBD1 or TRBD2 (5 bases each). V was cut by 3 bases and J by 2 bases, with 14 bases left in between. The CDR3 has 16 amino acids. The germline V gene encodes CDR1 LNHNV and CDR2 YYDKDF (reference sequence). The CDR3 bases are TGTGCCACCAGCAGTACCACCCGGGACGCCTACAATGAGCAGTTCTTC. It translates to CATSSTTRDAYNEQFF.